This T cell receptor (beta chain) appears in the sequencing data of a study of patients and donors after allogeneic stem cell transplantation. TCRdb analysed the RT-PCR reads with MiXCR anew, one entry per CDR3 protein. The data show about 96,000 distinct CDR3 sequences, about 44% seen once. This clonotype was counted a few times. This receptor was obtained from a human donor who was either an allogeneic HSCT recipient or a stem cell or donor lymphocyte infusion donor (not recorded which). It is not recorded whose cells these are; they may come from a transplant donor. Specimen: blood, either unsorted or a sorted T cell fraction (not recorded which).

CDR3 nucleotide sequence: TGTGCCAGCAGCCAAGGGGGCAGGGGTTGGGAGAACACTGAAGCTTTCTTT. It codes for CASSQGGRGWENTEAFF. The chain couples TRBV3-1 to TRBJ1-1; tentatively, D is TRBD1 (6 bases). This CDR3 region has 17 residues. Germline lookup yields CDR1 LGHDT and CDR2 YNNKEL (reference sequence). The germline V and J ends were trimmed by 1 base and 1 base, with 16 bases remaining between them.